Below are 20 T cell receptor beta chains sequenced from a single sample in a study of control samples from healthy donors and cancer patients. The data were produced by immunoSEQ multiplex PCR, yet TCRdb's version contains in-frame clones alone and is incomplete. The table includes around 80,000 clones, approximately 89% detected once. Sequencing input: blood. The receptors were sampled from a man aged 50-59 years in good health.

The V and J genes are TRBV3-1 (or the pseudogene TRBV3-2) and TRBJ1-2, with 8 bases matching TRBD1. J was trimmed by 0 bases and V by 3 bases; bases with no gene match: 6. The germline V gene has CDR1 LGHDT and CDR2 YNNKEL (reference sequence). The CDR3 contains 16 residues. CDR3 sequence: CASSHSQGATNYGYTF. The CDR3 nucleotides read TGTGCCAGCAGCCATTCCCAGGGGGCTACTAACTATGGCTACACCTTC.

This clone has just one count. The chain joins TRBV12-3 or TRBV12-4 to TRBJ1-4; D is perhaps TRBD1 (6 bases). The length of the CDR3 is 13 residues. V lost 3 bases and J 8 bases, leaving 10 bases between the germline ends. CDR3 amino acids: CASSLGGNEKLFF. In nucleotides, the CDR3 is TGTGCCAGCAGTTTGGGGGGCAACGAAAAACTGTTTTTT.

This clone has only one observation. The rearrangement uses TRBV20-1 and TRBJ2-7; the D gene could be TRBD1 or TRBD2 (5 bases each). Germline V gene sequence: CDR1 DFQATT, CDR2 SNEGSKA (reference sequence). Trimming stripped 3 bases from V and 7 bases from J, with 19 bases between. The CDR3 is 14 residues long. The CDR3 DNA reads TGCAGTGCTAGTCAGACAGCCCCATCGGGGGAGCAGTACTTC. It is translated as CSASQTAPSGEQYF.

This clone has at least ten counts. This chain links TRBV2 with TRBJ1-2, with D possibly matching TRBD1 (6 bases). The CDR3 is 15 amino acids. The V gene's germline CDR1 is SNHLY and CDR2 FYNNEI. V lost 2 bases, J lost 4 bases, and 14 bases lay in between. CDR3 loop: CASSEFVTGLYGYTF. CDR3 nucleotides: TGTGCCAGCAGTGAATTTGTCACAGGGCTCTATGGCTACACCTTC.

The V gene is TRBV19, the J gene TRBJ1-1, with D maybe TRBD1 (5 bases). The germline gives CDR1 LNHDA, CDR2 SQIVND (reference sequence). V was pared by 7 bases and J by 0 bases, with 18 bases between. There are 16 residues in the CDR3. CDR3 in DNA: TGTGCCAGTACCTATGGGGGGGGTAGGATGAACACTGAAGCTTTCTTT. Protein sequence: CASTYGGGRMNTEAFF.

V usage is TRBV7-9 and J usage is TRBJ2-3, with 10 nucleotides matching TRBD2. The CDR3 runs to 15 residues. Germline V gene data show CDR1 as SEHNR and CDR2 as FQNEAQ (reference sequence). V dropped 5 bases and J dropped 2; count of bases not matched to a gene: 4. CDR3 sequence reads: CASSTTSGYTDTQYF. The CDR3 bases are TGTGCCAGCAGCACGACTAGCGGGTACACAGATACGCAGTATTTT.

The chain recombines TRBV7-9 with TRBJ1-6; no firm D call. This CDR3 region has 13 residues. V lost 8 bases and J lost 0, with 5 bases in between. Per germline, CDR1 SEHNR and CDR2 FQNEAQ (reference sequence). The CDR3 spells CASQDSYNSPLHF. For the CDR3, the DNA is TGTGCCAGCCAGGACTCCTATAATTCACCCCTCCACTTT.

The chain joins TRBV7-5 to TRBJ2-5; TRBD2 is taken as the D call from the table, unchecked against the DNA. TRBV7-5 is an annotated pseudogene. This CDR3 is 17 amino acids long. CDR3 amino acids: CARSLGVAGGLQETQYF. CDR3 nucleotides: TGTGCCAGAAGCTTAGGAGTAGCGGGGGGTCTCCAAGAGACCCAGTACTTC.

V gene TRBV7-9 combines with J gene TRBJ1-1; 9 bases match TRBD1. Per the germline V gene, CDR1 is SEHNR and CDR2 is FQNEAQ (reference sequence). With 5 bases clipped from V and 2 bases from J, the junction kept 6 bases outside the gene matches. This CDR3 has 15 amino acids. The CDR3 reads CASSRPTGGNTEAFF. CDR3 DNA: TGTGCCAGCAGCCGCCCCACAGGGGGCAACACTGAAGCTTTCTTT.

The chain joins TRBV3-1 (or the pseudogene TRBV3-2) to TRBJ2-5; 9 nucleotides line up with TRBD2. The CDR3 covers 17 residues. The germline V gene encodes CDR1 LGHDT and CDR2 YNNKEL (reference sequence). V gave up 3 bases and J gave up 1 base; unmatched junction bases: 9. The DNA for the CDR3 is TGTGCCAGCAGCCAGGCCGAACTGACTAGCGGCCAAGAGACCCAGTACTTC. It translates to CASSQAELTSGQETQYF.

This CDR3 reads CASSAQGEPDNEQFF. The CDR3, as DNA: TGCGCCAGCAGCGCCCAGGGAGAGCCTGACAATGAGCAGTTCTTC. The chain carries TRBV5-1 and TRBJ2-1; D could derive from TRBD1 or TRBD2 (5 bases each). The germline gives CDR1 SGHRS, CDR2 YFSETQ. V lost 4 bases to trimming and J lost 5 bases, with 16 bases between them. CDR3 length equals 15 residues.

The chain combines TRBV6-6 with TRBJ1-5; 7 nucleotides match TRBD1. The CDR3 is made up of 16 amino acids. CDR1 is MNHNY, CDR2 SVGAGI, per germline (reference sequence). With V trimmed by 4 bases and J by 4 bases, 10 bases remained unmatched. The CDR3 reads CASSSGQSGGNQPQHF. DNA of the CDR3: TGTGCCAGCAGTTCGGGACAGTCAGGAGGAAATCAGCCCCAGCATTTT.

The genes are TRBV29-1 and TRBJ1-1; 8 nucleotides agree with TRBD1. The CDR3 runs to 15 residues. V lost 4 bases and J lost 1; bases outside the gene matches: 8. Germline V gene sequence: CDR1 SQVTM, CDR2 ANQGSEA. The CDR3 is CSVVVRGLQNTEAFF. CDR3 nucleotide sequence: TGCAGCGTTGTGGTCAGGGGGCTTCAGAACACTGAAGCTTTCTTT.

V is TRBV29-1 and J is TRBJ2-6; TRBD1 matches 9 bases. This CDR3 comprises 16 residues. The germline V gene has CDR1 SQVTM and CDR2 ANQGSEA. V lost 3 bases and J lost 2; bases outside the gene matches: 5. In DNA, the CDR3 is TGCAGCGTTGAGGCCCGGGACAGGGCTGGGGCCAACGTCCTGACTTTC. Its protein product is CSVEARDRAGANVLTF.

The rearrangement links TRBV7-9 to TRBJ1-4; 8 bases fit TRBD1. CDR3 length equals 13 residues. With 5 bases clipped from V and 8 bases from J, the junction kept 4 bases outside the gene matches. Per the germline V gene, CDR1 is SEHNR and CDR2 is FQNEAQ (reference sequence). CDR3: CASSPGTGEKLFF. CDR3 sequence (DNA): TGTGCCAGCAGCCCAGGGACAGGCGAAAAACTGTTTTTT.

This chain links TRBV18 with TRBJ1-2; D is possibly TRBD1 (5 bases). V gave up 3 bases and J gave up 5 bases, with 7 bases separating them. CDR3 size: 12 residues. In germline, CDR1 is KGHSH, CDR2 LQKENI. CDR3 sequence: CASSPTDYGYTF. CDR3 nucleotides: TGTGCCAGCTCACCGACAGATTATGGCTACACCTTC.

V is TRBV6-5 and J is TRBJ1-6; D is uncertain. Germline V gene lookup returns CDR1 MNHEY and CDR2 SVGAGI. The length of the CDR3 is 14 residues. Trimming took off 2 bases at V and 6 bases at J, with 8 bases between the two ends. CDR3 amino acids: CASSYVFFNSPLHF. The CDR3 bases are TGTGCCAGCAGTTACGTCTTTTTTAATTCACCCCTCCACTTT.

The gene calls are TRBV5-6 and TRBJ1-1, with no clear D. The CDR3 contains 17 residues. Between the trimmed V and J ends, which lost 1 base and 1 base, there was a span of 17 bases. CDR1 is SGHDT, CDR2 YYEEEE, per germline. The CDR3, as DNA: TGTGCCAGCAGCTTGTTGTTTTTGGCCGACTCGAACACTGAAGCTTTCTTT. Translated, it gives CASSLLFLADSNTEAFF. Together with reference TRBV5-6 and TRBJ1-1, the CDR3 gives the full variable domain: DAGVTQSPTHLIKTRGQQVTLRCSPKSGHDTVSWYQQALGQGPQFIFQYYEEEERQRGNFPDRFSGHQFPNYSSELNVNALLLGDSALYLCASSLLFLADSNTEAFFGQGTRLTVV.

The chain combines TRBV5-6 with TRBJ2-3; 7 bases line up with TRBD1. The CDR3 length is 16 residues. CDR1 is SGHDT and CDR2 is YYEEEE in the germline V gene. Trimming cost V 4 bases and J 0 bases; bases outside gene matches: 8. CDR3 DNA sequence: TGTGCCAGCAGCCCTCCAGGGGGAAGGAGCACAGATACGCAGTATTTT. Translation: CASSPPGGRSTDTQYF.

The chain has TRBV27 and TRBJ1-2; 7 positions agree with TRBD1. This CDR3 has 13 amino acids. V was pared by 5 bases and J by 4 bases, with 4 bases of the junction left unmatched. CDR1 MNHEY and CDR2 SMNVEV come from the germline V gene (reference sequence). The CDR3: CASSPRDSYGYTF. The CDR3 DNA sequence: TGTGCCAGCAGTCCCCGGGACAGCTATGGCTACACCTTC.